This is a list of T cell receptor beta chains from one sample in a study of blood T cell repertoires in COVID-19. TCRdb's table, derived via immunoSEQ multiplex PCR, lists solely in-frame clones and lacks some. The data contain some 38,000 clones, roughly 70% of them singletons. Material: peripheral blood. The receptors here all came from a man between 65 and 85 years old with COVID-19, enrolled during active disease. The conserved cysteine and the conserved F or W are not part of the CDR3 here.

j_gene: TRBJ2-2
v_gene: TRBV5-1
CDR3aa: ASSQNTGELF

j_gene: TRBJ2-1
v_gene: TRBV5-1
CDR3aa: ASSLPGGREVNEQF

j_gene: TRBJ1-5
v_gene: TRBV19
CDR3aa: ASMQVTEYQPQH

j_gene: TRBJ2-3
v_gene: TRBV5-4
CDR3aa: ASSTLGGGVTDTQY

j_gene: TRBJ1-2
v_gene: TRBV12-3/TRBV12-4
CDR3aa: ASRQGTYGYT

j_gene: TRBJ1-1
v_gene: TRBV18
CDR3aa: ASSGRQGTTEAF

j_gene: TRBJ1-2
v_gene: TRBV30
CDR3aa: AWSIPDNGYGYT

j_gene: TRBJ2-7
v_gene: TRBV6-2/TRBV6-3
CDR3aa: ASSYSERTEY

j_gene: TRBJ1-1
v_gene: TRBV7-8
CDR3aa: ASRRSGALNTEAF

j_gene: TRBJ2-7
v_gene: TRBV19
CDR3aa: ASSIDTSGYSYEQY

j_gene: TRBJ2-1
v_gene: TRBV5-4
CDR3aa: ASSLGLAGLNEQF

j_gene: TRBJ2-7
v_gene: TRBV27
CDR3aa: ASSSQGAALSEQY

j_gene: TRBJ2-3
v_gene: TRBV7-2
CDR3aa: ASSLAEGTDTQY

j_gene: TRBJ1-1
v_gene: TRBV18
CDR3aa: ASSPRKVGSGPEAF

j_gene: TRBJ2-1
v_gene: TRBV7-6
CDR3aa: ASSYIGGNEQF

j_gene: TRBJ2-5
v_gene: TRBV5-4
CDR3aa: ASSPGTFQETQY

j_gene: TRBJ2-1
v_gene: TRBV5-3
CDR3aa: ARSFPGGQF

j_gene: TRBJ2-4
v_gene: TRBV6-6
CDR3aa: ASRNAYPGNIQY

j_gene: TRBJ1-2
v_gene: TRBV25-1
CDR3aa: ASSESHSYYGYT

j_gene: TRBJ1-1
v_gene: TRBV5-6
CDR3aa: ASSLAGGGTDTEAF

j_gene: TRBJ1-1
v_gene: TRBV28
CDR3aa: ASSPGSKNTEAF

j_gene: TRBJ1-4
v_gene: TRBV2
CDR3aa: ASSWGVNEKLF

j_gene: TRBJ2-1
v_gene: TRBV5-1
CDR3aa: ASSLELGQVYNEQF

j_gene: TRBJ2-3
v_gene: TRBV7-9
CDR3aa: ASSLDNRIFRDTQY

j_gene: TRBJ2-3
v_gene: TRBV11-2
CDR3aa: ASSLEHKRGGVNTQY

j_gene: TRBJ2-5
v_gene: TRBV11-1
CDR3aa: ASSLVRETQY

j_gene: TRBJ1-1
v_gene: TRBV18
CDR3aa: ASSSQGAQATEAF

j_gene: TRBJ1-6
v_gene: TRBV6-5
CDR3aa: ASTPVGSYNSPLH

j_gene: TRBJ1-5
v_gene: TRBV6-2/TRBV6-3
CDR3aa: ASSPGQGGNQPQH

j_gene: TRBJ2-2
v_gene: TRBV2
CDR3aa: ASSPTSGTEGLF

j_gene: TRBJ2-5
v_gene: TRBV2
CDR3aa: ASSGLAGETQY

j_gene: TRBJ1-2
v_gene: TRBV1
CDR3aa: TSSQDGGPLGYT

j_gene: TRBJ2-3
v_gene: TRBV9
CDR3aa: ASSVDGTGGETQY

j_gene: TRBJ2-3
v_gene: TRBV14
CDR3aa: ASSQDSGAIDTQY

j_gene: TRBJ2-5
v_gene: TRBV4-1
CDR3aa: ASSHPDREETQY

j_gene: TRBJ1-5
v_gene: TRBV28
CDR3aa: ASLNQGVDNQPQH

j_gene: TRBJ1-5
v_gene: TRBV30
CDR3aa: AWSAPGLTYQPQH

j_gene: TRBJ1-4
v_gene: TRBV5-1
CDR3aa: ASSLNAGLDNEKLF

j_gene: TRBJ2-2
v_gene: TRBV28
CDR3aa: ASSFPGLGTGELF

j_gene: TRBJ1-1
v_gene: TRBV18
CDR3aa: ASSLQGGNTEAF

j_gene: TRBJ2-7
v_gene: TRBV28
CDR3aa: ASMGTPSYEQY

j_gene: TRBJ2-3
v_gene: TRBV19
CDR3aa: ATRLAGDTQY

j_gene: TRBJ1-6
v_gene: TRBV5-1
CDR3aa: ASSWDSWGYSPLH

j_gene: TRBJ2-1
v_gene: TRBV7-8
CDR3aa: ASSQSLGSYNEQF

j_gene: TRBJ2-1
v_gene: TRBV15
CDR3aa: ATSRTPRSDEQF

j_gene: TRBJ1-4
v_gene: TRBV15
CDR3aa: ATSRGAGGHQGGKLF

j_gene: TRBJ2-3
v_gene: TRBV5-1
CDR3aa: ASSLRDRVTDTQY

j_gene: TRBJ1-3
v_gene: TRBV30
CDR3aa: AWSIGRVSSGNTIY

j_gene: TRBJ1-2
v_gene: TRBV14
CDR3aa: ASSQAPTTDYGYT

j_gene: TRBJ1-2
v_gene: TRBV19
CDR3aa: ASTRRESYYGYT

j_gene: TRBJ1-4
v_gene: TRBV27
CDR3aa: ASSLRQAPGEKLF

j_gene: TRBJ1-3
v_gene: TRBV6-1
CDR3aa: ASSESSGNTIY

j_gene: TRBJ1-1
v_gene: TRBV18
CDR3aa: ASSTPGSEAF

j_gene: TRBJ2-7
v_gene: TRBV27
CDR3aa: ASSAIGRFTYEQY

j_gene: TRBJ2-2
v_gene: TRBV3-1/TRBV3-2
CDR3aa: AVQDANTGELF

j_gene: TRBJ2-7
v_gene: TRBV4-3
CDR3aa: ASSQPGPGLAGATAADEQY

j_gene: TRBJ1-1
v_gene: TRBV18
CDR3aa: ASSPRTGETEAF

j_gene: TRBJ1-1
v_gene: TRBV11-2
CDR3aa: ASSAVPTGNTEAF

j_gene: TRBJ2-2
v_gene: TRBV25-1
CDR3aa: ASSEPGKTTGELF